This T cell receptor (beta chain) was sequenced during a study of regulatory T cells in long-lasting Graves disease. Findings of the study overall: Only a small sample size was used, which may have cut accuracy.

This CDR3 has 14 amino acids. Trimming cost V 4 bases and J 2 bases; bases outside gene matches: 0. Arm-PCR of CDR3 regions with iRepertoire HTBI primers generated TCR beta libraries. TCRdb analysed the multiplex PCR reads with MiXCR anew, one entry per CDR3 protein. The sample contains roughly 610,000 distinct CDR3 sequences, less than 20% of which appear only once. At least ten counts were recorded for this clonotype. Antigen: not known. Time point meaning: newly diagnosed GD, antithyroid drugs for less than 3 months. The TCR library used RNA extracted from PBMCs. Nine milliliters of peripheral blood went into EDTA tubes. In addition, the sample was reused for a study of T cells in Graves' hyperthyroidism and ophthalmopathy. That investigation notes: Carried out on the TCR CDR3, a first-round RT-PCR used the HTBI primer set.

The chain couples TRBV12-3 or TRBV12-4 to TRBJ2-7; TRBD2 aligns across 12 bases. The receptor was isolated from a woman younger than 45 with Graves disease. The sample was peripheral blood mononuclear cells (PBMCs), taken at new diagnosis, from a patient treated with antithyroid drugs. The CDR3 protein is CASSWTSGAYEQYF. DNA for the CDR3: TGTGCCAGCAGTTGGACTAGCGGGGCCTACGAGCAGTACTTC.